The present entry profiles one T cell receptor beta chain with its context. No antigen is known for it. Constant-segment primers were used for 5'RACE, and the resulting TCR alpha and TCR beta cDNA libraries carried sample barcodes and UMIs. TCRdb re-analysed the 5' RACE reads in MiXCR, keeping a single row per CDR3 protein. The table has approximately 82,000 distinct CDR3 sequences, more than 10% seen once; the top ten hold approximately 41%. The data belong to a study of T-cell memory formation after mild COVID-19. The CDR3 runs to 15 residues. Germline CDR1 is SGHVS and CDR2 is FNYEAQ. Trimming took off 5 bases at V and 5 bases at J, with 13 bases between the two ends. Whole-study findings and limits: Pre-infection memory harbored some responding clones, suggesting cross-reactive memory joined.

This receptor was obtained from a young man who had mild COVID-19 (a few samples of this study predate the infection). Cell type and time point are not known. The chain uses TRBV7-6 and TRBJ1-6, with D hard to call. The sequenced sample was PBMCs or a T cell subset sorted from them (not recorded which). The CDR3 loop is CASSQLTLNNSPLHF. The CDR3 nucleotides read TGTGCCAGCAGCCAACTTACACTGAATAATTCACCCCTCCACTTT. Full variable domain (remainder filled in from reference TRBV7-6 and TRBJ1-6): GAGVSQSPRYKVTKRGQDVALRCDPISGHVSLYWYRQALGQGPEFLTYFNYEAQQDKSGLPNDRFSAERPEGSISTLTIQRTEQRDSAMYRCASSQLTLNNSPLHFGNGTRLTVT.